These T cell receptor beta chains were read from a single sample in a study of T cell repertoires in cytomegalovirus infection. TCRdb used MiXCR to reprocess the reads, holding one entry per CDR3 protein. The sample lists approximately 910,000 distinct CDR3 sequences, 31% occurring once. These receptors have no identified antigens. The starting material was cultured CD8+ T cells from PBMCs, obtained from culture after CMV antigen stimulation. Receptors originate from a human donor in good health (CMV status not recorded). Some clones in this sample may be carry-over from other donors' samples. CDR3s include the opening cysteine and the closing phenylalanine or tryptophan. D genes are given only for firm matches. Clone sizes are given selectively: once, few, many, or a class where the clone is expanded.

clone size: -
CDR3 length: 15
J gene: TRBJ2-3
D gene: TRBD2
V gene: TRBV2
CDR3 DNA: TGTGCCAGCAGGGTCTCTAGCGGGGGACCAGATACGCAGTATTTT
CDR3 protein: CASRVSSGGPDTQYF

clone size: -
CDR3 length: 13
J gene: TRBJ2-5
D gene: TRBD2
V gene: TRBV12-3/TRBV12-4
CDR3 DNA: TGTGCCAGCAGCGGGGGGGCCCGGGAGACCCAGTACTTC
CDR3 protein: CASSGGARETQYF

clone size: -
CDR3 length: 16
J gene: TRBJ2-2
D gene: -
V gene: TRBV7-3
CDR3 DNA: TGTGCCAGCAGCTTAACCTTCGGACAACGGGCCGGGGAGCTGTTTTTT
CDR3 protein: CASSLTFGQRAGELFF

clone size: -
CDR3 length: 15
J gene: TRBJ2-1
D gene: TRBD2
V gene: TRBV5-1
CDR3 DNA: TGCGCCAGCAGCTTGAGTAGCGGGACTTACAATGAGCAGTTCTTC
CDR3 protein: CASSLSSGTYNEQFF

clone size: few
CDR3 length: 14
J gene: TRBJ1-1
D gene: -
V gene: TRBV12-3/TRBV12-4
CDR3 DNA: TGTGCCAGCAGGACCTCCCGGGCAAACACTGAAGCTTTCTTT
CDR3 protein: CASRTSRANTEAFF

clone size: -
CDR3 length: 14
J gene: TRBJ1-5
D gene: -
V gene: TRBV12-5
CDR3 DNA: TGTGCTAGTGGTTTGCAGACCCACAATCAGCCCCAGCATTTT
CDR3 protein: CASGLQTHNQPQHF

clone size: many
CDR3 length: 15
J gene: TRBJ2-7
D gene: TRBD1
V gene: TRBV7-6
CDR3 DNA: TGTGCCAGCAGTCGCGGACAGGGGGCCTCCTACGAGCAGTACTTC
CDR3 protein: CASSRGQGASYEQYF

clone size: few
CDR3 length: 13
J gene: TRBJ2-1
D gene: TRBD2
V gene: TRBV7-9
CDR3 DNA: TGTGCCAGCAGCCGAACGGGACTAGCGGGGGTATTCTTC
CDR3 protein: CASSRTGLAGVFF

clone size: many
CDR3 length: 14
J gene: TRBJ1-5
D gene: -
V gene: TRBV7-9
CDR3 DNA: TGTGCCAGCAGTTCGGGTCCCTCCAATCAGCCCCAGCATTTT
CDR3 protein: CASSSGPSNQPQHF

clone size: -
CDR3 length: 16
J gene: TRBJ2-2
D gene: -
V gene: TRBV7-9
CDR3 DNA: TGTGCCAGCACCCCGACTGGAGGGCCAGACACCGGGGAGCTGTTTTTT
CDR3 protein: CASTPTGGPDTGELFF

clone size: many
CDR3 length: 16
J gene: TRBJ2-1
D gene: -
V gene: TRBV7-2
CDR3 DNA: TGTGCCAGCACCACTCTGGGCCAGAGCACGTACAATGAGCAGTTCTTC
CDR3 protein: CASTTLGQSTYNEQFF

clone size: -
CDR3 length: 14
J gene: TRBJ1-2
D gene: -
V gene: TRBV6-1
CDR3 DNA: TGTGCCAGCAGTGAACTGATGGGAAAGAATGGCTACACCTTC
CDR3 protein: CASSELMGKNGYTF

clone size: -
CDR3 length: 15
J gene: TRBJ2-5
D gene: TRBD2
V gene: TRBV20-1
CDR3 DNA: TGCAGTGCTAGCCACCTTGAGACTAGCAAAGAGACCCAGTACTTC
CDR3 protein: CSASHLETSKETQYF

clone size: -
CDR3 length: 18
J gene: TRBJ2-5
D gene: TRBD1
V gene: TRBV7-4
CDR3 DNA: TGTGCCAGCAGCGTACCGAGAACCGGGACAGGCTACCAAGAGACCCAGTACTTC
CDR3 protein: CASSVPRTGTGYQETQYF

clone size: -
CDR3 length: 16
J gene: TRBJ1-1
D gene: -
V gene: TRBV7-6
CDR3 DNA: TGTGCTAGCAGCTTAGAAGGCAGGGATTGCAGCACTGAAGCTTTCTTT
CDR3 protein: CASSLEGRDCSTEAFF

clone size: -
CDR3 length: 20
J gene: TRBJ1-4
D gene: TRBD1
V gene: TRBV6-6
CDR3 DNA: TGTGCCAGCACCTCCCCCGGGACAGGGGGCCCTTATTTTTCTAATGAAAAACTGTTTTTT
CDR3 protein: CASTSPGTGGPYFSNEKLFF

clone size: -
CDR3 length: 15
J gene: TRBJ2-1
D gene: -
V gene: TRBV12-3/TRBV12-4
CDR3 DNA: TGTGCCAGCAGTTTAGGGGGGGCGAAGAACAATGAGCAGTTCTTC
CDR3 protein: CASSLGGAKNNEQFF

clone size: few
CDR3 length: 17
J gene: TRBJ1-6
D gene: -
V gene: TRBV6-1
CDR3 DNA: TGTGCCAGCAGCGAAACGGCAAATTGGGCCGGTAATTCACCCCTCCACTTT
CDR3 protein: CASSETANWAGNSPLHF

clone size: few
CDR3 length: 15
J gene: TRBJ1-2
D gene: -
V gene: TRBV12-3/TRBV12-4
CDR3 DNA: TGTGCCATCCGGACACAACTCAATTCTAACTATGGCTACACCTTC
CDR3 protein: CAIRTQLNSNYGYTF

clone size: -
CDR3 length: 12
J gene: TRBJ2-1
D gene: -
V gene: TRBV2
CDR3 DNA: TGTGCCACTAAAACAGGCCCAAACGGGCAGTTCTTC
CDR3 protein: CATKTGPNGQFF

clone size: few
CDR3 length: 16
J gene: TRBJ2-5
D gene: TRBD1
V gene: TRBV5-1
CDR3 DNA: TGCGCCAGCAGCTTCCCCCTGGACAGGGGGAAAGAGACCCAGTACTTC
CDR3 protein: CASSFPLDRGKETQYF

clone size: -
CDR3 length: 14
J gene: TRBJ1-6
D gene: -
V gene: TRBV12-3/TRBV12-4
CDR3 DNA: TGTGCCAGCAGTTTAGGAGGGCCAAATTCACCCCTCCACTTT
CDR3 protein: CASSLGGPNSPLHF

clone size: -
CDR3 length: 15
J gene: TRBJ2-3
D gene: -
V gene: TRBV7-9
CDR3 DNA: TGTGCCAGCAGCCCCGGGACATCTCTCACAGATACGCAGTATTTT
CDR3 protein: CASSPGTSLTDTQYF

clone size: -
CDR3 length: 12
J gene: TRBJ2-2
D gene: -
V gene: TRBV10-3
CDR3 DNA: TGTGCCATGCTGCGAGCCACCGGGGAGCTGTTTTTT
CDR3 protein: CAMLRATGELFF

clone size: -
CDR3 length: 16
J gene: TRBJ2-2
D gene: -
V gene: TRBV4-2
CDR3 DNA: TGTGCCAGCAGCCATGATAAGAGGGGGAGGTACGGGGAGCTGTTTTTT
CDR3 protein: CASSHDKRGRYGELFF

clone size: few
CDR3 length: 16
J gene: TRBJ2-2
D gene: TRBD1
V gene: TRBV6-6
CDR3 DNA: TGTGCCAGCAGCCACGACAGGGGGCATGTCACCGGGGAGCTGTTTTTT
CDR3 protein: CASSHDRGHVTGELFF